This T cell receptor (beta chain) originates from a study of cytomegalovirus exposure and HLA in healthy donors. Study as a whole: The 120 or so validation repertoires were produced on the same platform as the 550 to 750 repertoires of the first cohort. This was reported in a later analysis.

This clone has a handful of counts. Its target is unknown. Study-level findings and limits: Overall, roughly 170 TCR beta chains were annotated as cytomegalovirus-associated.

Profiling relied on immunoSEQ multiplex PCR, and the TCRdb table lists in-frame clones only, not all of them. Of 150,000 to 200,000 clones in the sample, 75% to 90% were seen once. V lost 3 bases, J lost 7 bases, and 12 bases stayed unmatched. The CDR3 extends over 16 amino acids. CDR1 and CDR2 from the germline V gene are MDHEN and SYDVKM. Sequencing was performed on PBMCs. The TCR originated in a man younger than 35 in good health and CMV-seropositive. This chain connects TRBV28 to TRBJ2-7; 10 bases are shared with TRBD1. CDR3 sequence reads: CASSFRAGQGFGEQYF. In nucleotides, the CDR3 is TGTGCCAGCAGTTTCAGGGCGGGACAGGGGTTCGGAGAGCAGTACTTC.